This TCR beta chain appears in the sequencing data of a study of blood T cell repertoires in COVID-19. Source study methods: Reference gene primer amplification gave estimated nucleated cell counts. Data came from immunoSEQ multiplex PCR; TCRdb stores just in-frame clones and leaves some out. V and J calls and clone size are as listed in that table; D and trimming were resolved from the DNA. The table has 93,000 or so clones, roughly nine tenths seen once. The CDR3 spans 14 residues. Germline V gene lookup returns CDR1 SEHNR and CDR2 FQNEAQ (reference sequence). Trimming shortened V by 3 bases and J by 4 bases, and 9 bases separated the two germline ends.

This TCR was sampled from a human donor in a cohort sampled during active COVID-19. The V gene is TRBV7-9, the J gene TRBJ1-4; no definite D call. The specimen was peripheral blood. Here the CDR3 reads CASSLSVVNEKLFF. In nucleotides, the CDR3 is TGTGCCAGCAGCTTGTCGGTGGTTAATGAAAAACTGTTTTTT.